This entry concerns a single T cell receptor beta chain. Looked up from germline, CDR1 is GTSNPN and CDR2 is SVGIG (reference sequence). This CDR3 comprises 12 residues. V shed 5 bases, J shed 2 bases, and the junction held 3 bases outside the gene matches. Some clones are missing from TCRdb's copy, which holds only in-frame ones; the method was immunoSEQ multiplex PCR. The sample lists some 110,000 clones; around 83% were seen once. The sample originates from a study of blood T cell repertoires in COVID-19. Study details: In each case, the material was cDNA or gDNA derived from T cells, B-cell-depleted T cells, or PBMCs.

Input material: peripheral blood. The TCR originated in a man aged 35-49 years with acute or convalescent COVID-19. The V gene is TRBV30, the J gene TRBJ2-7, with 7 bases identical to TRBD1. In DNA, the CDR3 is TGTGCCTGGCGGACAGGAACCTACGAGCAGTACTTC. Translated: CAWRTGTYEQYF.